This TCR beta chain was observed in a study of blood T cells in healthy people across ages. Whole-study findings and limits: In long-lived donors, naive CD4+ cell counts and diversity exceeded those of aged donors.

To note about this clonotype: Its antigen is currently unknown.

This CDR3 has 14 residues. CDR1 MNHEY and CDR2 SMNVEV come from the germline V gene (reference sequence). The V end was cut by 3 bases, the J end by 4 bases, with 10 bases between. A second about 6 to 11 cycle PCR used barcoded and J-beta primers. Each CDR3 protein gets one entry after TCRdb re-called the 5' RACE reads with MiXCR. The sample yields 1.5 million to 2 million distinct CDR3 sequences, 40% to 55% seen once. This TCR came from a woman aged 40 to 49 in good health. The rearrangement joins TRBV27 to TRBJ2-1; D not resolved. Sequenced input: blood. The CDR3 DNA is TGTGCCAGCAGTTTGCTTACGGATTACAATGAGCAGTTCTTC. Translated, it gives CASSLLTDYNEQFF.